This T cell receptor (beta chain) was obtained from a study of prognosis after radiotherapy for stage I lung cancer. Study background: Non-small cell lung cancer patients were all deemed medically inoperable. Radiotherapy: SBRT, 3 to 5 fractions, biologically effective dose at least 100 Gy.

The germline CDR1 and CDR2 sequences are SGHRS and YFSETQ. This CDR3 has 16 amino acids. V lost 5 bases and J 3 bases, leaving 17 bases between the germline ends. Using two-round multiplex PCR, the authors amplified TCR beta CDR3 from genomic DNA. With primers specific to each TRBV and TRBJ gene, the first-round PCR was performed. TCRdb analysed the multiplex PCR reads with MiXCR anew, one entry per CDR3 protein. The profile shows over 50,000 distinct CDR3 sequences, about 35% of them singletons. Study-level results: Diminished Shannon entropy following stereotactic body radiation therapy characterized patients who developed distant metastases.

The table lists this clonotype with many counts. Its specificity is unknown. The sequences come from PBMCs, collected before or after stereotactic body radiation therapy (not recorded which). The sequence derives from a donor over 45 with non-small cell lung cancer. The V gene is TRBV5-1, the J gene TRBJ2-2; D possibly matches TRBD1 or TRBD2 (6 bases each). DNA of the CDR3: TGCGCCAGCAGTTTAGAGAGGGGGGAATACACCGGGGAGCTGTTTTTT. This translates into CASSLERGEYTGELFF.